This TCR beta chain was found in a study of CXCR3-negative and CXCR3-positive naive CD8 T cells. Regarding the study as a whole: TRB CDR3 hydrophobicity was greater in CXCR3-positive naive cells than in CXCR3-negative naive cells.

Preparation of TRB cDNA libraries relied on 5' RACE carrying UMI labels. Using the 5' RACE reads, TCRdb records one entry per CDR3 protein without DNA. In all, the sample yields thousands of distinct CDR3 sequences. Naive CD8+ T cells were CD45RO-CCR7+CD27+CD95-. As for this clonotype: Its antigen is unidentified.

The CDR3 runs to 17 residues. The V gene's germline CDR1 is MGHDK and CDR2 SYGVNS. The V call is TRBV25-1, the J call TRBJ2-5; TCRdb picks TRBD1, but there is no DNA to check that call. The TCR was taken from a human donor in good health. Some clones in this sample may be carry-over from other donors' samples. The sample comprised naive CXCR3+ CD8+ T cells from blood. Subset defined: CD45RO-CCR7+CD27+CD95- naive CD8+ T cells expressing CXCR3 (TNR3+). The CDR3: CASSDSGGTGDGETQYF. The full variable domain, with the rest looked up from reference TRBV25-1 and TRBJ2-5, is EADIYQTPRYLVIGTGKKITLECSQTMGHDKMYWYQQDPGMELHLIHYSYGVNSTEKGDLSSESTVSRIRTEHFPLTLESARPSHTSQYLCASSDSGGTGDGETQYFGPGTRLLVL.